The 9 T cell receptor beta chains in this list originate from one sample, sequenced in a study of shared clonotypes between healthy human individuals. Here immunoSEQ multiplex PCR was the method, and the copy in TCRdb shows in-frame clones only, minus some. Of about 1.1 million clones in the sample, around 77% are singletons; the top ten hold 0.89%. Sequenced input: memory CD4+ T cells from PBMCs. Stated subset: CD45RA-negative fraction. The receptors here all came from a man younger than 35 in good health. Some clones in this sample may be carry-over from other donors' samples.

Of note for this clone: Relative to the germline gene, one junction end is altered; a read error may explain this. Within the sample, other DNA sequences also encode this same CDR3. The rearrangement uses TRBV5-6 and TRBJ1-1; tentatively, D is TRBD1 (5 bases). The CDR3 covers 14 residues. From germline, CDR1 is SGHDT and CDR2 YYEEEE. The CDR3 spells CASSPRGAWTEAFF. The DNA of the CDR3 is TGTGCCAGCAGCCCTCGAGGGGCCTGGACTGAAGCTTTTTTT.

The genes are TRBV2 and TRBJ2-7, with TRBD2 matching over 11 bases. With 8 bases clipped from V and 3 bases from J, the junction kept 6 bases outside the gene matches. CDR3 length: 14 residues. CDR1 is SNHLY and CDR2 is FYNNEI in the germline V gene. CDR3 sequence: CASYELAGVYEQYF. The CDR3 DNA sequence: TGTGCCAGCTACGAACTAGCGGGAGTCTACGAGCAGTACTTC.

J is TRBJ2-1 and V is TRBV5-4; D may be TRBD2 (6 bases). V lost 4 bases and J lost 10, with 15 bases in between. The CDR3 is 13 amino acids. CDR1 SGHNT and CDR2 YYREEE come from the germline V gene (reference sequence). This CDR3 reads CASSRDSDGEQFF. The CDR3 region has the DNA TGTGCCAGCAGCAGGGACTCCGACGGGGAGCAGTTCTTC.

The J gene is TRBJ2-5, the V gene TRBV5-6; 9 bases align to TRBD1. CDR3 length equals 13 residues. V was pared by 5 bases and J by 6 bases, with 5 bases of the junction left unmatched. The V gene's germline CDR1 is SGHDT and CDR2 YYEEEE. The CDR3 spells CASRYTGGQTQYF. CDR3 nucleotide sequence: TGTGCCAGCAGATATACAGGGGGCCAGACCCAGTACTTC.

In DNA form, the CDR3 reads TGTGCCAGCAGCTTAGTTTTCCAGGGCGATGGGGAGCTGTTTTTT. It encodes CASSLVFQGDGELFF. The chain combines TRBV11-3 with TRBJ2-2, with D possibly matching TRBD1 (5 bases). The CDR3 consists of 15 residues. The germline V gene encodes CDR1 SGHNT and CDR2 YENEEA. V lost 1 base and J 8 bases, leaving 14 bases between the germline ends.

This clone was detected ten times or more. V is TRBV6-6 and J is TRBJ2-7; D ambiguous. V was shortened by 4 bases and J by 11 bases, with 15 bases between the two germline ends. Germline V gene sequence: CDR1 MNHNY, CDR2 SVGAGI (reference sequence). The length of the CDR3 is 12 residues. The CDR3 DNA sequence: TGTGCCAGCAGTTTAGAGACGGCGGCGAAGTACTTC. This codes for CASSLETAAKYF.

This clone was counted at least ten times. The rearrangement uses TRBV27 and TRBJ2-7; 13 nucleotides match TRBD2. The CDR3 spans 15 residues. From germline, CDR1 is MNHEY and CDR2 SMNVEV (reference sequence). After removal of 4 bases from V and 6 bases from J, the junction contained 6 bases not matched to a gene. The CDR3 DNA reads as TGTGCCAGCAGTTCGGGAGGGACTAGCGGGGCCGAGCAGTACTTC. This encodes CASSSGGTSGAEQYF.

This chain joins TRBV28 and TRBJ2-5, with no clear D. In germline, CDR1 is MDHEN, CDR2 SYDVKM. Trimming pared 2 bases from V and 4 bases from J, leaving 5 bases between. The CDR3 totals 12 residues. This CDR3 is CASSLLSETQYF. DNA for the CDR3: TGTGCCAGCAGTTTACTGTCAGAGACCCAGTACTTC.

J is TRBJ1-3 and V is TRBV18, with D possibly matching TRBD1 (5 bases). Trimming shortened V by 6 bases and J by 2 bases, and 11 bases separated the two germline ends. CDR3 length: 14 residues. In germline, CDR1 is KGHSH, CDR2 LQKENI. The CDR3 sequence is CASSKQGTGNTIYF. In DNA, the CDR3 is TGTGCCAGCTCTAAGCAGGGCACTGGAAACACCATATATTTT. The whole variable domain, remainder taken from reference TRBV18 and TRBJ1-3, is NAGVMQNPRHLVRRRGQEARLRCSPMKGHSHVYWYRQLPEEGLKFMVYLQKENIIDESGMPKERFSAEFPKEGPSILRIQQVVRGDSAAYFCASSKQGTGNTIYFGEGSWLTVV.